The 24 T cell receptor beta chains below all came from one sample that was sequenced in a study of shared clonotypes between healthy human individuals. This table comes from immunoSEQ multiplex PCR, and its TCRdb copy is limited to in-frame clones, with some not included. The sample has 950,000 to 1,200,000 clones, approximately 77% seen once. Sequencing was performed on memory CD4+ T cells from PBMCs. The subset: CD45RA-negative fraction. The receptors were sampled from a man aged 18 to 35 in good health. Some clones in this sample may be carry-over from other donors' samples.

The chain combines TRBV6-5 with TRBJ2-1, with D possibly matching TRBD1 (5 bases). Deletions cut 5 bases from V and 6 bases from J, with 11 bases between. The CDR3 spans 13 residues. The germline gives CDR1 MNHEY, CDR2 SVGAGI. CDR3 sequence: CASSQGSVNEQFF. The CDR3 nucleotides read TGTGCCAGCAGTCAGGGTTCTGTCAATGAGCAGTTCTTC.

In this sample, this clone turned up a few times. The CDR3 region has the DNA TGTGCCAGCAGCTTGGGAGGATTCGACCCTGAAGCTTTCTTT. Amino acid sequence: CASSLGGFDPEAFF. The V call is TRBV5-4, the J call TRBJ1-1; D uncertain. Trimming left V 0 bases short and J 6 bases short, with 12 bases between. This CDR3 region has 14 residues. Germline V CDR1 and CDR2: SGHNT, YYREEE (reference sequence).

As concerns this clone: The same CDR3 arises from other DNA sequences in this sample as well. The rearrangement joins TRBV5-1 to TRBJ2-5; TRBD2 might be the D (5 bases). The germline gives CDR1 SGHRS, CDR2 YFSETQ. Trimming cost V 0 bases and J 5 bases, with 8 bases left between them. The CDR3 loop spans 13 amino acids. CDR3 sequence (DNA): TGCGCCAGCAGCTTGGTGGGCGGGGAGACCCAGTACTTC. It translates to CASSLVGGETQYF.

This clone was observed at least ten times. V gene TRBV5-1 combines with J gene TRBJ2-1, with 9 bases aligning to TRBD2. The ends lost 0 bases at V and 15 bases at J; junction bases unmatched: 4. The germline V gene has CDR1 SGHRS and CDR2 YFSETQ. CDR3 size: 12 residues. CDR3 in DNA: TGCGCCAGCAGCTTGGAGATGGGACTAGCGTTCTTC. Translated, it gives CASSLEMGLAFF. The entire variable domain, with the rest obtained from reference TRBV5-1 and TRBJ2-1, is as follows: KAGVTQTPRYLIKTRGQQVTLSCSPISGHRSVSWYQQTPGQGLQFLFEYFSETQRNKGNFPGRFSGRQFSNSRSEMNVSTLELGDSALYLCASSLEMGLAFFGPGTRLTVL.

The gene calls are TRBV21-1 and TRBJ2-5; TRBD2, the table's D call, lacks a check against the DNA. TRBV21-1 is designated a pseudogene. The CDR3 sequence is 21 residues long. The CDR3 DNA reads TGTGCCAGCGAACAGGGCCTACCCGACCAGACTAGCGGGAAGGAGAAGGAGACCCAGTACTTC. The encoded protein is CASEQGLPDQTSGKEKETQYF.

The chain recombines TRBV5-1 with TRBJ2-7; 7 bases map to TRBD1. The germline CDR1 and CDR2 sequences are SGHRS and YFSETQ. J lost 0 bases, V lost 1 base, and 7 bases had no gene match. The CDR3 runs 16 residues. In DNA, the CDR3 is TGCGCCAGCAGCTTGTCGTCCGGGACAGACTCCTACGAGCAGTACTTC. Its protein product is CASSLSSGTDSYEQYF.

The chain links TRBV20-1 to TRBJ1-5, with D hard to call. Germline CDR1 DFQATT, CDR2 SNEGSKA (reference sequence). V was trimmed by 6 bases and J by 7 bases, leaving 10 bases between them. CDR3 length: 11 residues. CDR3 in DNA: TGCAGTGCCCGACCCGGCCAGCCCCAGCATTTT. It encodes CSARPGQPQHF.

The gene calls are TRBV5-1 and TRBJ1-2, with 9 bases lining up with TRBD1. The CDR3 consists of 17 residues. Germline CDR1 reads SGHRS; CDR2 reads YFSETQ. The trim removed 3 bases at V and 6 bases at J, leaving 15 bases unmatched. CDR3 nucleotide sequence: TGCGCCAGCAGCTGGGGACAGGGAACTTATGAGTTTCATGGCTACACCTTC. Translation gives CASSWGQGTYEFHGYTF.

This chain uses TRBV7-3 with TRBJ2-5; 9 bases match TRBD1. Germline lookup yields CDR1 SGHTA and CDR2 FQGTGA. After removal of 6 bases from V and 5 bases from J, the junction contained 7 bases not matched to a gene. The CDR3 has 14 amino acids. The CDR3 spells CASRERGQGETQYF. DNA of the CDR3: TGTGCCAGCAGGGAAAGGGGACAGGGTGAGACCCAGTACTTC. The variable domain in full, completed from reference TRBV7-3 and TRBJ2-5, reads GAGVSQTPSNKVTEKGKYVELRCDPISGHTALYWYRQSLGQGPEFLIYFQGTGAADDSGLPNDRFFAVRPEGSVSTLKIQRTERGDSAVYLCASRERGQGETQYFGPGTRLLVL.

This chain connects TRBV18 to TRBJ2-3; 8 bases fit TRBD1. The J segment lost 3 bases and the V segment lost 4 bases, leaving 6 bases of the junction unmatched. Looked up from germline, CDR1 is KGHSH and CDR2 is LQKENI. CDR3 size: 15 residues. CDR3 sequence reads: CASSLDREVTDTQYF. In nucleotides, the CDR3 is TGTGCCAGCTCACTGGACAGGGAAGTTACAGATACGCAGTATTTT.

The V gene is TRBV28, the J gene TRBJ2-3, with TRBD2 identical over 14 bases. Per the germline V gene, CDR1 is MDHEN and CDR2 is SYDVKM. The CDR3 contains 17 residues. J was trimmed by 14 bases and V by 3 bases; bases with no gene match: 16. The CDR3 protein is CASSFSHTGLAGESGYF. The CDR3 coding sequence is TGTGCCAGCAGTTTTAGTCATACGGGACTAGCGGGAGAATCGGGGTATTTT.

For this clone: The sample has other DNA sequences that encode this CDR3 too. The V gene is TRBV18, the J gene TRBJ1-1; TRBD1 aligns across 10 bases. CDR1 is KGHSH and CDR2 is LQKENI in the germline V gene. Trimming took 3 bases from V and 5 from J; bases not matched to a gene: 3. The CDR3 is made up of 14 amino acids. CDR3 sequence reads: CASSPEGQGTEAFF. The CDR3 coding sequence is TGTGCCAGCTCACCCGAGGGACAGGGGACTGAAGCTTTCTTT.

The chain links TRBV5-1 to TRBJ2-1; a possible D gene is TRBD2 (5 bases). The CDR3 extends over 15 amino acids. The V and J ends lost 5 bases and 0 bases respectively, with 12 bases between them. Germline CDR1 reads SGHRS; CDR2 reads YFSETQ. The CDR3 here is CASRYSASSYNEQFF. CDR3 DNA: TGCGCCAGCAGGTATAGCGCGAGCTCCTACAATGAGCAGTTCTTC.

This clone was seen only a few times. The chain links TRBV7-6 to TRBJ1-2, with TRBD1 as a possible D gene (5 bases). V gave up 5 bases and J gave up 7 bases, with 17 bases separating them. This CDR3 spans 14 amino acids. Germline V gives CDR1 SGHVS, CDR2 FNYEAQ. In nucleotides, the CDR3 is TGTGCCAGCAGCCAAGGGAACGGGGCGGGTGGCTACACCTTC. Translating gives CASSQGNGAGGYTF.

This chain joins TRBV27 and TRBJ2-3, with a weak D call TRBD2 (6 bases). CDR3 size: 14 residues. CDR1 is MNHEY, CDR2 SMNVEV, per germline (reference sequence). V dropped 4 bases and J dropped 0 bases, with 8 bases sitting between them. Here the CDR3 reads CASSSGTSTDTQYF. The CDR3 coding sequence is TGTGCCAGCAGTTCCGGGACTAGCACAGATACGCAGTATTTT.

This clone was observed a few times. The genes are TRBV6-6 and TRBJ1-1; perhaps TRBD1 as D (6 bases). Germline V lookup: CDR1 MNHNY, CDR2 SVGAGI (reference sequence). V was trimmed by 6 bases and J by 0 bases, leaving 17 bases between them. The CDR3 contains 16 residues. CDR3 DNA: TGTGCCAGCAGGTACAGGGCCGGGAGGATGAACACTGAAGCTTTCTTT. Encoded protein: CASRYRAGRMNTEAFF.

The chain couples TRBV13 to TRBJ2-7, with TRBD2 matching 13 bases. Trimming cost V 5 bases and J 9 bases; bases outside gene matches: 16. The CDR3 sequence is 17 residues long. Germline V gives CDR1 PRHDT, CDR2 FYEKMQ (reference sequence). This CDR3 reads CASSLNLRTSGRQGQYF. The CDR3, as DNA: TGTGCCAGCAGCCTCAATCTCCGGACTAGCGGGAGACAGGGGCAGTACTTC.

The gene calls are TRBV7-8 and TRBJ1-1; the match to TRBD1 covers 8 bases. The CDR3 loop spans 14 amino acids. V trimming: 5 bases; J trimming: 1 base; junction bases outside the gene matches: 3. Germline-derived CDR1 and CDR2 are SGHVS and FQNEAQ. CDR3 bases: TGTGCCAGCAGCCGCGGGACAGGGAACACTGAAGCTTTCTTT. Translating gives CASSRGTGNTEAFF.

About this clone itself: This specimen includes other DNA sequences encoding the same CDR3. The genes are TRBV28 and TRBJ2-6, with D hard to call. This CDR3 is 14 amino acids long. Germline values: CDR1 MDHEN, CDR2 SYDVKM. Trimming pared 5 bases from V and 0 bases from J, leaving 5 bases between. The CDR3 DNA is TGTGCCAGCAGTGAGCCCTCTGGGGCCAACGTCCTGACTTTC. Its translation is CASSEPSGANVLTF.

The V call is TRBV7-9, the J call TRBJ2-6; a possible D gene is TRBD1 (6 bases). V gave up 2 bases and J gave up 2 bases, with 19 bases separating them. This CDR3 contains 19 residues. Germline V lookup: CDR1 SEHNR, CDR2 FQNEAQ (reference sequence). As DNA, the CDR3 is TGTGCCAGCAGCTTAAGGGGCACAGGGTTATCGGCTGGGGCCAACGTCCTGACTTTC. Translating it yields CASSLRGTGLSAGANVLTF.

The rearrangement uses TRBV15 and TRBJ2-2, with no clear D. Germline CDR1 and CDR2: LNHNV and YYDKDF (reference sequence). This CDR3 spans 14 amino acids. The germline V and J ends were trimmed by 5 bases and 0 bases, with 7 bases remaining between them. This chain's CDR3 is CATSVTANTGELFF. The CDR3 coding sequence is TGTGCCACCAGCGTAACAGCGAACACCGGGGAGCTGTTTTTT.

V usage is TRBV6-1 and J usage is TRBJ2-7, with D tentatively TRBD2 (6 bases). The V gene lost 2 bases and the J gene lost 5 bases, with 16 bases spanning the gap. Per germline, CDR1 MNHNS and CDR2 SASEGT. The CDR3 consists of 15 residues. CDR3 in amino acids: CASSEIRGNRDEQYF. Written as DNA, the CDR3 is TGTGCCAGCAGTGAAATCCGGGGGAATCGGGACGAGCAGTACTTC.

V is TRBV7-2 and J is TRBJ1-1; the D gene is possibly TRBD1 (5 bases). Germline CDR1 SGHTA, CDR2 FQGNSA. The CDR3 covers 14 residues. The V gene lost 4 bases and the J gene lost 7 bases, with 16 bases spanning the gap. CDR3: CASSSVWGGGEAFF. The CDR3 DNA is TGTGCCAGCAGCTCTGTTTGGGGGGGAGGTGAAGCTTTCTTT.

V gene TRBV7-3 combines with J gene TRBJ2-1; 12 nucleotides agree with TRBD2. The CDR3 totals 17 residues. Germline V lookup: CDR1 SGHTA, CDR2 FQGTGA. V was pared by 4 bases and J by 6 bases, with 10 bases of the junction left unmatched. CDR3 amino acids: CASSSLRTSGAPNEQFF. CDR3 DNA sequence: TGTGCCAGCAGCTCACTCCGGACTAGCGGGGCCCCCAATGAGCAGTTCTTC.